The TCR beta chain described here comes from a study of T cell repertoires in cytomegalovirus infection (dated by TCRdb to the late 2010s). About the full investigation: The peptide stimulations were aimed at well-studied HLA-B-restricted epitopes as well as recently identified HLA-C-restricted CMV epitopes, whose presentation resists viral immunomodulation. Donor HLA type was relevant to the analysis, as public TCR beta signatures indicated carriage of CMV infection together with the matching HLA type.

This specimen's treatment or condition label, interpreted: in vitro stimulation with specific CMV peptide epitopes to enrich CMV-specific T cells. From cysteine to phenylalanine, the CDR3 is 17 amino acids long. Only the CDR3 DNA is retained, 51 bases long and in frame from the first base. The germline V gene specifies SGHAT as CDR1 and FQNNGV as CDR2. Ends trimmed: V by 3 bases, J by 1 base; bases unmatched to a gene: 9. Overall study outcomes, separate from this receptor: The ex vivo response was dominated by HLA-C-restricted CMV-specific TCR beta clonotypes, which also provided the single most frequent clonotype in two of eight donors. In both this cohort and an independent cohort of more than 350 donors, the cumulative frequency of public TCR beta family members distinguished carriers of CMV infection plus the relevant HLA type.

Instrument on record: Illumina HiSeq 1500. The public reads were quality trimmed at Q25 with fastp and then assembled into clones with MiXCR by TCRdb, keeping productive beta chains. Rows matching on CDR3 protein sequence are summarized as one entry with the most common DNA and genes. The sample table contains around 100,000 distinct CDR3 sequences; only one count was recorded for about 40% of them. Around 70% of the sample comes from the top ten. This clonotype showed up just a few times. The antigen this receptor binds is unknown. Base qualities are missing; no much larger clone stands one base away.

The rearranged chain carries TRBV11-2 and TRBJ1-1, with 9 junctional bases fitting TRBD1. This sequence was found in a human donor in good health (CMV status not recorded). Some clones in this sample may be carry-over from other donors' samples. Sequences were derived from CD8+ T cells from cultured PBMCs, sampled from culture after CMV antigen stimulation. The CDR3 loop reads CASSFIRGQGPNTEAFF. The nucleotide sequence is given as TGTGCCAGCAGCTTTATCCGGGGACAGGGACCGAACACTGAAGCTTTCTTT.